Shown below are 10 T cell receptor beta chains from a single sample sequenced in a study of cytomegalovirus exposure and HLA in healthy donors. In the PCR, 60 Vbeta and 13 Jbeta primers were used. Measured with immunoSEQ multiplex PCR; TCRdb has only the in-frame clones, and not every one. Found here are roughly 200,000 clones, roughly 79% of them singletons; the top ten hold 1.5% to 2%. Sequencing used PBMCs. Source of these receptors: a man aged 25-40 years in good health and CMV-seronegative.

This chain connects TRBV7-2 to TRBJ2-1; a possible D gene is TRBD1 (5 bases). V dropped 4 bases and J dropped 5 bases, with 9 bases sitting between them. In germline, CDR1 is SGHTA, CDR2 FQGNSA. This CDR3 comprises 13 residues. The CDR3 DNA reads as TGTGCCAGCAGCTCTAACAGGAACAATGAGCAGTTCTTC. Translating gives CASSSNRNNEQFF.

V gene TRBV6-6 combines with J gene TRBJ2-1, with TRBD1 as a possible D gene (5 bases). The CDR3 totals 13 residues. Germline CDR1 reads MNHNY; CDR2 reads SVGAGI (reference sequence). V was cut by 4 bases and J by 8 bases, with 12 bases left in between. This CDR3 is CASSFTGGYEQFF. In nucleotides, the CDR3 is TGTGCCAGCAGTTTCACAGGTGGCTATGAGCAGTTCTTC.

The rearrangement uses TRBV4-1 and TRBJ2-3; 7 nucleotides match TRBD2. This CDR3 spans 15 amino acids. With V trimmed by 6 bases and J by 0 bases, 6 bases remained unmatched. Germline lookup yields CDR1 MGHRA and CDR2 YSYEKL. CDR3 region: CASRYGAGSTDTQYF. The CDR3, as DNA: TGCGCCAGCAGATACGGAGCGGGGAGCACAGATACGCAGTATTTT.

The V gene is TRBV11-3, the J gene TRBJ2-2; D is unclear. Trimming removed 3 bases at V and 7 bases at J, with 6 bases between. Germline V gene lookup returns CDR1 SGHNT and CDR2 YENEEA. The CDR3 spans 12 residues. CDR3 in DNA: TGTGCCAGCAGCTTCGGTCACGGGGAGCTGTTTTTT. It encodes CASSFGHGELFF.

The J gene is TRBJ1-1, the V gene TRBV19, with D uncertain. V was pared by 10 bases and J by 5 bases, with 8 bases between. The germline CDR1 and CDR2 sequences are LNHDA and SQIVND (reference sequence). CDR3 size: 10 residues. CDR3 amino acids: CATSGTEAFF. Written as DNA, the CDR3 is TGTGCCACCTCAGGAACTGAAGCTTTCTTT.

V usage is TRBV7-2 and J usage is TRBJ2-1; 8 bases fit TRBD2. The CDR3 is made up of 15 amino acids. Trimming cost V 6 bases and J 4 bases; bases outside gene matches: 8. The germline CDR1 and CDR2 sequences are SGHTA and FQGNSA. Here the CDR3 DNA reads TGTGCCAGCAGGGTCCTGGCGGGAGGTTACAATGAGCAGTTCTTC. It specifies CASRVLAGGYNEQFF. Complete variable domain (other parts from reference TRBV7-2 and TRBJ2-1): GAGVSQSPSNKVTEKGKDVELRCDPISGHTALYWYRQSLGQGLEFLIYFQGNSAPDKSGLPSDRFSAERTGGSVSTLTIQRTQQEDSAVYLCASRVLAGGYNEQFFGPGTRLTVL.

The chain employs TRBV2 and TRBJ2-7; 7 bases are shared with TRBD1. CDR1 SNHLY and CDR2 FYNNEI come from the germline V gene. V lost 4 bases and J lost 12; bases outside the gene matches: 12. CDR3 size: 13 residues. This CDR3 reads CASSGGQVKAPYF. Written as DNA, the CDR3 is TGTGCCAGCAGTGGCGGACAGGTTAAAGCTCCGTACTTC.

The rearrangement joins TRBV29-1 to TRBJ2-7; the match to TRBD1 covers 8 bases. This CDR3 has 16 residues. V lost 4 bases to trimming and J lost 9 bases; unmatched junction nucleotides: 20. Germline V lookup: CDR1 SQVTM, CDR2 ANQGSEA. This chain's CDR3 is CSVVVYSVTGDYGQYF. DNA of the CDR3: TGCAGCGTTGTGGTGTATTCGGTGACAGGGGATTATGGGCAGTACTTC.

The chain links TRBV9 to TRBJ1-2, with D unclear. The V gene lost 7 bases and the J gene lost 6 bases, with 19 bases spanning the gap. Germline V lookup: CDR1 SGDLS, CDR2 YYNGEE. This CDR3 has 14 amino acids. Written as DNA, the CDR3 is TGTGCCAGCTCGAAGAGTGTGATCGATAATGGCTACACCTTC. Translated: CASSKSVIDNGYTF.

To note about this clone: Other DNA sequences in the sample encode the same CDR3. The chain employs TRBV15 and TRBJ1-4, with 7 bases identical to TRBD1. CDR1 is LNHNV, CDR2 YYDKDF, per germline (reference sequence). CDR3 length: 15 residues. Trimming took 3 bases from V and 6 from J; bases not matched to a gene: 7. The CDR3 nucleotides read TGTGCCACCAGCAGGGCTGACAGGGTGGATGAAAAACTGTTTTTT. Its translation is CATSRADRVDEKLFF.